This T cell receptor (beta chain) was sequenced during a study of T-cell memory formation after mild COVID-19. Trimming pared 4 bases from V and 2 bases from J, leaving 12 bases between. This CDR3 contains 14 residues. Germline V gene sequence: CDR1 MNHEY, CDR2 SMNVEV (reference sequence). TCRdb reprocessed the 5' RACE reads with MiXCR, giving one entry per CDR3 protein. The data show roughly 550,000 distinct CDR3 sequences, around 20% seen once. Material for sequencing was PBMCs or a T cell subset sorted from them (not recorded which). This TCR derives from an adult woman who had mild COVID-19 (a few samples of this study predate the infection). Cell type and time point are not known. The chain is built from TRBV27 and TRBJ2-7, with D uncertain. The CDR3 nucleotides read TGTGCCAGCAGTTCCAAGATCTCTACCTACGAGCAGTACTTC. Translating gives CASSSKISTYEQYF.